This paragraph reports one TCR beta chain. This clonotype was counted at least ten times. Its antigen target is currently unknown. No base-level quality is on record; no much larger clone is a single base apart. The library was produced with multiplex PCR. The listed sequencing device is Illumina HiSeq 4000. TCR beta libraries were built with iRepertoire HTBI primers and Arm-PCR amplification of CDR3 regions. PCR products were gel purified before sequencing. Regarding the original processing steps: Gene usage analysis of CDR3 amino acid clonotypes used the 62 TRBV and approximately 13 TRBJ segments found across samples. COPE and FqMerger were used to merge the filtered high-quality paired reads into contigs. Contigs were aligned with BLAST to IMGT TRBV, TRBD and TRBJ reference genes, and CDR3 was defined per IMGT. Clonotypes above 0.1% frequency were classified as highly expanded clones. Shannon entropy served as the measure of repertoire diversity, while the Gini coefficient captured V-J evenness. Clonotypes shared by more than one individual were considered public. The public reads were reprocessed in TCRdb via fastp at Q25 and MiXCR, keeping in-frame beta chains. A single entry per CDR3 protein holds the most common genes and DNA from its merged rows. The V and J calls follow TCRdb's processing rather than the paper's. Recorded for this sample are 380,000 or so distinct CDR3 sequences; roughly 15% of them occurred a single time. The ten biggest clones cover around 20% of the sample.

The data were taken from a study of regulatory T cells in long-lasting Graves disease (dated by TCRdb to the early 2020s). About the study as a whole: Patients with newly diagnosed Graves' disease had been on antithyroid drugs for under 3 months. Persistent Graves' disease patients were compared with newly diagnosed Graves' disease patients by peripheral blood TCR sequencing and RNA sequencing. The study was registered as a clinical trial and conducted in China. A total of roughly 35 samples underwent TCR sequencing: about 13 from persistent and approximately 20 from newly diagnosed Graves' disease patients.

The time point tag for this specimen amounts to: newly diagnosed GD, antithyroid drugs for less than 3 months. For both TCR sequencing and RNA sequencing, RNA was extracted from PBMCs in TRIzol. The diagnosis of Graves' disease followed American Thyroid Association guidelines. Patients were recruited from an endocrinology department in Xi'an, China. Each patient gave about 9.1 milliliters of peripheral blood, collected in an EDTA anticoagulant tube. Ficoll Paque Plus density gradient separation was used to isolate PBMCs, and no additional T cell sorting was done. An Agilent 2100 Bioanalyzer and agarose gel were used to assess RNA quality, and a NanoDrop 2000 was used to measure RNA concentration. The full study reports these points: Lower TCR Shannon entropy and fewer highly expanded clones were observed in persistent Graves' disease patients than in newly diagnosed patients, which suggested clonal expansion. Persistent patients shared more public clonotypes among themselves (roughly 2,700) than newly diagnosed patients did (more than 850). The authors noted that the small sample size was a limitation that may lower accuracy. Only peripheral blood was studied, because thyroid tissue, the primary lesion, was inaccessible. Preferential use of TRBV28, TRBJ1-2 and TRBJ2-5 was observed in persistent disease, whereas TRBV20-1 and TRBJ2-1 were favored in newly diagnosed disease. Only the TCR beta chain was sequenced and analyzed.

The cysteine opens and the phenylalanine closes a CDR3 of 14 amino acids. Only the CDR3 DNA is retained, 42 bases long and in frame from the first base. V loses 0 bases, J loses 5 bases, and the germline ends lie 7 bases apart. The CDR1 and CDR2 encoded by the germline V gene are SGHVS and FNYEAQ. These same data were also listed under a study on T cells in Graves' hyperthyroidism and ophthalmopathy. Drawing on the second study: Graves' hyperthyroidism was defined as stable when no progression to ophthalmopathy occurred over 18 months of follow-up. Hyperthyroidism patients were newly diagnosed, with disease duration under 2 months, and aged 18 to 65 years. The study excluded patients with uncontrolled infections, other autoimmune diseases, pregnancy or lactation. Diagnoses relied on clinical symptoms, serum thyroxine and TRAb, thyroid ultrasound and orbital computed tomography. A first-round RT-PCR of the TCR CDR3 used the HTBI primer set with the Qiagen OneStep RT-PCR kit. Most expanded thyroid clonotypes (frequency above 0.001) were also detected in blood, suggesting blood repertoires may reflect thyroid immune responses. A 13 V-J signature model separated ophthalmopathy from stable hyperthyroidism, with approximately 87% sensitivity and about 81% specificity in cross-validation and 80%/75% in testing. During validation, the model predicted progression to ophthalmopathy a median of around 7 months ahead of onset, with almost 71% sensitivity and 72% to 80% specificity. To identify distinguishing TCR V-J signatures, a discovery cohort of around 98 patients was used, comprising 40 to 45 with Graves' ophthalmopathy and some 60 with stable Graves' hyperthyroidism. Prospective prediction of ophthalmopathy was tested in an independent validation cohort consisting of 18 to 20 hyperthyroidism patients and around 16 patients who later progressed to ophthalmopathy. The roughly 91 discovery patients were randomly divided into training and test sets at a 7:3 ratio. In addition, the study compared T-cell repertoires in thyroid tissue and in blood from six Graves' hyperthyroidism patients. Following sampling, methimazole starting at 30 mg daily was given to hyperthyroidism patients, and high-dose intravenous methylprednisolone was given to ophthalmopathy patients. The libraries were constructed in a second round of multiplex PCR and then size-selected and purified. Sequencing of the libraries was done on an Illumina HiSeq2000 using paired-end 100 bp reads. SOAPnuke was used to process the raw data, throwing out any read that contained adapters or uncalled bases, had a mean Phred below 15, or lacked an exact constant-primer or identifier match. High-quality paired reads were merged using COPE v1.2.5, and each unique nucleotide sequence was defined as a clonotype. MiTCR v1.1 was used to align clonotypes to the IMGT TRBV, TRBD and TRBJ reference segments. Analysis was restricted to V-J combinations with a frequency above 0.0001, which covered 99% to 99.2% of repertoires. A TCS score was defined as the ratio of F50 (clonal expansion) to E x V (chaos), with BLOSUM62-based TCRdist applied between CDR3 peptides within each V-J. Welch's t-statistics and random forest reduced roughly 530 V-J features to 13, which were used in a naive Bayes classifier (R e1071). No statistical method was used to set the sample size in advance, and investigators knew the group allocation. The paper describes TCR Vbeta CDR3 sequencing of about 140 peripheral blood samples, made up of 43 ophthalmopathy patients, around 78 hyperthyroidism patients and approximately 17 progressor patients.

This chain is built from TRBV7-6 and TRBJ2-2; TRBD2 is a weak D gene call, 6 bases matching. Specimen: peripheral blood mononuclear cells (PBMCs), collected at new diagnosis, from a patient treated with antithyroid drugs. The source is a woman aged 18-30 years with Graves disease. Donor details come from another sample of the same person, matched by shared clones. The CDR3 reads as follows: CASSLAEGTGELFF. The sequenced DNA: TGTGCCAGCAGCTTAGCGGAGGGAACCGGGGAGCTGTTTTTT.